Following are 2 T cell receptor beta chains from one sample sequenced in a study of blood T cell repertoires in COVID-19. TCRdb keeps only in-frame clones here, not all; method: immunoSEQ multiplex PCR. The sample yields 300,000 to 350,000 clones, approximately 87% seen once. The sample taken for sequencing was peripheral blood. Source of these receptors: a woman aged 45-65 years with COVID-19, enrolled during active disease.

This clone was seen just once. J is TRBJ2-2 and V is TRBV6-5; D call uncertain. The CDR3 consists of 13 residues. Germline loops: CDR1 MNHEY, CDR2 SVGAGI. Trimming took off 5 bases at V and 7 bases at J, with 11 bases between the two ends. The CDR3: CASSTLSYGELFF. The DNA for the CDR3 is TGTGCCAGCAGTACCCTGAGTTACGGGGAGCTGTTTTTT.

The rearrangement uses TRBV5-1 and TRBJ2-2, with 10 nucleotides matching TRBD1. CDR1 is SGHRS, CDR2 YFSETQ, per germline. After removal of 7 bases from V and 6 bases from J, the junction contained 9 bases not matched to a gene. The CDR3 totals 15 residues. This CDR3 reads CASAPGQGSAGELFF. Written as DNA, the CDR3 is TGCGCCAGCGCTCCGGGACAGGGGTCGGCCGGGGAGCTGTTTTTT.